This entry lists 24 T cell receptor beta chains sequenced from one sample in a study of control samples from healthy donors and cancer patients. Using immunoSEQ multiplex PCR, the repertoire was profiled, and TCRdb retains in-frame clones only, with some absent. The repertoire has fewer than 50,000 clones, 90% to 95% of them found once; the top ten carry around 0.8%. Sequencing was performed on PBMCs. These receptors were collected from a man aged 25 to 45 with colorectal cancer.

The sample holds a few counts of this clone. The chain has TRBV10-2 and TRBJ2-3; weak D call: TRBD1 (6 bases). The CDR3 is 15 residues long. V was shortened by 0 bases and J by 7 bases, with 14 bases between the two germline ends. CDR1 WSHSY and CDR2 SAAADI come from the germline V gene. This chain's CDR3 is CASSESLRTGHTQYF. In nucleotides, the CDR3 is TGCGCCAGCAGTGAGTCGCTAAGAACAGGGCATACGCAGTATTTT.

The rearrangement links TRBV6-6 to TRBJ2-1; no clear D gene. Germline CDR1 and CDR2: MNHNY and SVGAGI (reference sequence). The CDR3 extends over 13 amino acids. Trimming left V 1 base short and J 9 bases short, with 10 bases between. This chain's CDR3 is CASSYYTASEQFF. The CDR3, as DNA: TGTGCCAGCAGTTACTACACGGCATCTGAGCAGTTCTTC.

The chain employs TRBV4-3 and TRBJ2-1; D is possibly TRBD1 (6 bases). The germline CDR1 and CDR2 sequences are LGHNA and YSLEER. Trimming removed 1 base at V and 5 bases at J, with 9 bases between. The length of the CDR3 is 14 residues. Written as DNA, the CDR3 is TGCGCCAGCAGCCAAGGGACAGTGAACAATGAGCAGTTCTTC. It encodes CASSQGTVNNEQFF.

CDR3 region: CASSSRDRNTEAFF. The DNA for the CDR3 is TGTGCCAGCAGCTCCAGGGACAGGAACACTGAAGCTTTCTTT. This chain joins TRBV3-1 (or the pseudogene TRBV3-2) and TRBJ1-1; 7 bases fit TRBD1. There are 14 residues in the CDR3. The V gene's germline CDR1 is LGHDT and CDR2 YNNKEL (reference sequence). V lost 5 bases, J lost 1 base, and 4 bases stayed unmatched.

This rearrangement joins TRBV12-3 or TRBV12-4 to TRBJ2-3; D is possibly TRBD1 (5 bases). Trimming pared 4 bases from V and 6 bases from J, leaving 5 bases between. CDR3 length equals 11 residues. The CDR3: CASSSGDTQYF. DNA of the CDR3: TGTGCCAGCAGTTCAGGGGATACGCAGTATTTT.

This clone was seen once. CDR3 in DNA: TGTGCCAGCAGCTGGGGGGGCCAAGAGACCCAGTACTTC. It specifies CASSWGGQETQYF. The rearrangement joins TRBV7-2 to TRBJ2-5; 7 bases match TRBD2. This CDR3 is 13 amino acids long. Looked up from germline, CDR1 is SGHTA and CDR2 is FQGNSA. The ends lost 4 bases at V and 1 base at J; junction bases unmatched: 0.

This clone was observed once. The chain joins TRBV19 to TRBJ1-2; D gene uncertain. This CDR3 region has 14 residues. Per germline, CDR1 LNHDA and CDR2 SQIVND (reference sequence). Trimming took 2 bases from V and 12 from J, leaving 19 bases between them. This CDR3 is CASSIRMSVVTHTF. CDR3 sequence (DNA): TGTGCCAGTAGTATAAGGATGAGTGTGGTTACACACACCTTC.

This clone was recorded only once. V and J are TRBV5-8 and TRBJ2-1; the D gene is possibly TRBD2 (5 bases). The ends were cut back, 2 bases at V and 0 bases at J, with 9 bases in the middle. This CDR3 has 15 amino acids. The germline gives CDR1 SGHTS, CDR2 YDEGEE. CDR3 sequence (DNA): TGTGCCAGCAGCTTTCGGGGAAGCTCCTACAATGAGCAGTTCTTC. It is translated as CASSFRGSSYNEQFF.

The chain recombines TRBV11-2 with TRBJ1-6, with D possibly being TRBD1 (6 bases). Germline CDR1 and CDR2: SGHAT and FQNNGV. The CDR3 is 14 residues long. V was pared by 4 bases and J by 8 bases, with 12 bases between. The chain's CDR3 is CASSSLQGDSPLHF. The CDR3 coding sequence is TGTGCCAGCAGCTCGCTACAGGGAGATTCACCCCTCCACTTT.

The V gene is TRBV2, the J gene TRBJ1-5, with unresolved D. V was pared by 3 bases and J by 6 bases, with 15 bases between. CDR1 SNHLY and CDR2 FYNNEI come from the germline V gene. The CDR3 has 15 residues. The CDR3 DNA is TGTGCCAGCAGTGAGACGGAGGGTGGCTTTCAGCCCCAGCATTTT. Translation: CASSETEGGFQPQHF.

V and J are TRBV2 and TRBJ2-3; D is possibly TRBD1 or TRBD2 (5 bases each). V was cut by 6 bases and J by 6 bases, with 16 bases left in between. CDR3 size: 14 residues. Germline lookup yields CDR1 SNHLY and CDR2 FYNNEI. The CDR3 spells CASSEGPLGDTQYF. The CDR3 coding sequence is TGTGCCAGCAGCGAGGGGCCACTAGGTGATACGCAGTATTTT.

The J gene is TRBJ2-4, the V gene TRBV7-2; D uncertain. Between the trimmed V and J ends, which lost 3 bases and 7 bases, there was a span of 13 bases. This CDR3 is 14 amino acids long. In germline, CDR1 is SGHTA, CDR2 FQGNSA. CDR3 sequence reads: CASSLDPDINIQYF. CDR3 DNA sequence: TGTGCCAGCAGCTTGGATCCCGACATTAACATTCAGTACTTC.

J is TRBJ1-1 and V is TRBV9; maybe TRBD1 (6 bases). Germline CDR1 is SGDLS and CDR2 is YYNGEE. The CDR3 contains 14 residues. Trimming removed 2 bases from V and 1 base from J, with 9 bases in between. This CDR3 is CASSVTGRNTEAFF. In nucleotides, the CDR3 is TGTGCCAGCAGCGTCACAGGGAGGAACACTGAAGCTTTCTTT.

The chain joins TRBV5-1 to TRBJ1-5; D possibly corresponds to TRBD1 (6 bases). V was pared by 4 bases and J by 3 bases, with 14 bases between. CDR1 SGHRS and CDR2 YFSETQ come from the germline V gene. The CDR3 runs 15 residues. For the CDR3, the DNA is TGCGCCAGCAGCCTGGGACAAGGACTCAATCAGCCCCAGCATTTT. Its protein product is CASSLGQGLNQPQHF. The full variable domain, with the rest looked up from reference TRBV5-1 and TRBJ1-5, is KAGVTQTPRYLIKTRGQQVTLSCSPISGHRSVSWYQQTPGQGLQFLFEYFSETQRNKGNFPGRFSGRQFSNSRSEMNVSTLELGDSALYLCASSLGQGLNQPQHFGDGTRLSIL.

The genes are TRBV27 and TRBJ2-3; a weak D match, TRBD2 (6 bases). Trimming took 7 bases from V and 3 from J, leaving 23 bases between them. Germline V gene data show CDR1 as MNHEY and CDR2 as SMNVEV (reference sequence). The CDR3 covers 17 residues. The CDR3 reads CASMLVGGVSRTDTQYF. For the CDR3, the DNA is TGTGCCAGCATGCTAGTGGGGGGAGTAAGTAGGACAGATACGCAGTATTTT.

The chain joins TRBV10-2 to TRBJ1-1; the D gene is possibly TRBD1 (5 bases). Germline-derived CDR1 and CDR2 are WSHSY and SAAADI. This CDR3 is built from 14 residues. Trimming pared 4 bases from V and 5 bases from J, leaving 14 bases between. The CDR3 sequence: CASSAKGVHTEAFF. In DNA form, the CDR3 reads TGCGCCAGCAGTGCCAAAGGGGTGCATACTGAAGCTTTCTTT.

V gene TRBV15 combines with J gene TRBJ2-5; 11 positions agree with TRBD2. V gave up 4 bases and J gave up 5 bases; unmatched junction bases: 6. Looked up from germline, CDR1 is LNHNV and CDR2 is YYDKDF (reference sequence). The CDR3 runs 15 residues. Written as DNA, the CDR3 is TGTGCCACCAGCAACCGACTAGCGGGGCAGGAGACCCAGTACTTC. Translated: CATSNRLAGQETQYF.

DNA for the CDR3: TGTGCCTGGAGTGATACACAGGGTTGGCGGCCCCAGCATTTT. Protein sequence: CAWSDTQGWRPQHF. This chain connects TRBV30 to TRBJ1-5, with D perhaps TRBD1 (6 bases). This CDR3 is 14 amino acids long. Trimming cost V 1 base and J 9 bases, with 16 bases left between them. Germline V gives CDR1 GTSNPN, CDR2 SVGIG (reference sequence).

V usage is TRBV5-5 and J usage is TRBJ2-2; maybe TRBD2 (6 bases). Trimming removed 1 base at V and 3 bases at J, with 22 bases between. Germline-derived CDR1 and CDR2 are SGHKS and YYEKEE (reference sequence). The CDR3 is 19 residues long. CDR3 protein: CASSLLTRSWGVDTGELFF. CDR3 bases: TGTGCCAGCAGCTTGTTAACTCGCTCGTGGGGGGTTGACACCGGGGAGCTGTTTTTT.

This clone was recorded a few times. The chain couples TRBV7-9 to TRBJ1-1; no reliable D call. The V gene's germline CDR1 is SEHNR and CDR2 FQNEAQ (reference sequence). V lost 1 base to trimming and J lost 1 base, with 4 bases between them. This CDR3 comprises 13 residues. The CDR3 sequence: CASSLGRNTEAFF. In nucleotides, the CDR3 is TGTGCCAGCAGCTTAGGCAGGAACACTGAAGCTTTCTTT.

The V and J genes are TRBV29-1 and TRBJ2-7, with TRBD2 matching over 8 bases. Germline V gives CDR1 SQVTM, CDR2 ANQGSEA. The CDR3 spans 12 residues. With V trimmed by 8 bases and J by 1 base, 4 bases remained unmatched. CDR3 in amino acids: CSTSGGSYEQYF. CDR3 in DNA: TGCAGCACGAGCGGGGGATCCTACGAGCAGTACTTC.

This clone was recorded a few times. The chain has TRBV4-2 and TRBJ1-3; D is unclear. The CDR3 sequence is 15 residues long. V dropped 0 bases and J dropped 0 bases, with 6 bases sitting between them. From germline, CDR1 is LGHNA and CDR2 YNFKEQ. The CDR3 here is CASSQDWLSGNTIYF. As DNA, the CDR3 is TGTGCCAGCAGCCAAGATTGGCTCTCTGGAAACACCATATATTTT.

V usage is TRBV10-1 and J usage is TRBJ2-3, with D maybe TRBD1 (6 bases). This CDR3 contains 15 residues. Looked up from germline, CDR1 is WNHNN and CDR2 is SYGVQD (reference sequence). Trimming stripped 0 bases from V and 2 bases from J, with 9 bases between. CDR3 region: CASSESGDNTDTQYF. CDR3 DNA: TGCGCCAGCAGTGAGTCGGGGGACAACACAGATACGCAGTATTTT.

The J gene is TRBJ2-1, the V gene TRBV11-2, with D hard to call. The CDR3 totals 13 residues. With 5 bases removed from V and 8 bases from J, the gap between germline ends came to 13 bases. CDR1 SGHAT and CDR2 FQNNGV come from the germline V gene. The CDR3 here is CASSPLRRYEQFF. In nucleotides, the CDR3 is TGTGCCAGCAGCCCCCTACGTCGCTATGAGCAGTTCTTC.